This T cell receptor (beta chain) was sequenced for a study of T cells in Graves' hyperthyroidism and ophthalmopathy. RNA transcripts yielded amplified TCR beta CDR3 regions. The HTBI set primed first-round TCR CDR3 RT-PCR. Via MiXCR, TCRdb re-called the multiplex PCR reads, giving one row per CDR3 protein. The table records some 440,000 distinct CDR3 sequences, 15% to 17% of them present only once. The study defined stable Graves' hyperthyroidism as no ophthalmopathy progression within 18 months. PBMCs came from 9 to 10 ml fresh peripheral blood. Notes on the study in general: The model forecast ophthalmopathy, anticipating it by a median around 6.5 months before onset.

The V and J ends lost 4 bases and 9 bases, in that order; junction bases with no gene match: 15. This CDR3 has 17 residues. Per germline, CDR1 KGHDR and CDR2 SFDVKD. A word on this clonotype: Antigen unknown.

The chain links TRBV24-1 to TRBJ1-3; 9 bases match TRBD1. The clonotype comes from a woman under 30 with Graves' hyperthyroidism. The sample comprised blood. The DNA of the CDR3 is TGTGCCACCAGTGAAACAGGGGGCTCTGTCTCCTTCGGCACCATATATTTT. Translation: CATSETGGSVSFGTIYF.